These 25 T cell receptor beta chains were all obtained from the same sample, sequenced in a study of blood T cell repertoires in COVID-19. TCRdb keeps only in-frame clones here, not all; method: immunoSEQ multiplex PCR. Seen here are about 430,000 clones, roughly 88% observed once, and the top ten hold approximately 1.5%. Input material: PBMCs or T cells enriched from blood (not recorded which). Every receptor here comes from a woman aged 18-29 years who had been exposed to COVID-19.

V is TRBV7-6 and J is TRBJ2-7; 10 bases fit TRBD2. CDR1 SGHVS and CDR2 FNYEAQ come from the germline V gene. With V trimmed by 3 bases and J by 0 bases, 2 bases remained unmatched. The CDR3 runs to 15 residues. CDR3 DNA: TGTGCCAGCAGCTTGACTAGCGGGCACTCCTACGAGCAGTACTTC. Encoded protein: CASSLTSGHSYEQYF.

V and J are TRBV24-1 and TRBJ2-2; D is possibly TRBD1 (6 bases). This CDR3 has 15 amino acids. With 7 bases removed from V and 1 base from J, the gap between germline ends came to 12 bases. The germline CDR1 and CDR2 sequences are KGHDR and SFDVKD. This CDR3 reads CATSGPGQNTGELFF. The DNA of the CDR3 is TGTGCCACCAGCGGTCCGGGACAGAACACCGGGGAGCTGTTTTTT.

Points on this clone: Other nucleotide sequences in the sample specify the same CDR3. This rearrangement joins TRBV3-1 (or the pseudogene TRBV3-2) to TRBJ1-1; possible D gene TRBD1, 5 bases. V was cut by 4 bases and J by 5 bases, with 8 bases left in between. CDR1 and CDR2 (germline): LGHDT, YNNKEL (reference sequence). The CDR3 is 12 amino acids. CDR3 coding DNA: TGTGCCAGCAGCCGGCGGGGGACTGAAGCTTTCTTT. Amino acid sequence: CASSRRGTEAFF.

The chain carries TRBV9 and TRBJ2-5; 7 bases align to TRBD1. V shed 3 bases and J 3 bases; nucleotides not matched to a gene: 5. Germline V gene sequence: CDR1 SGDLS, CDR2 YYNGEE. The CDR3 sequence is 14 residues long. CDR3 sequence reads: CASSEGTVEETQYF. The CDR3 DNA sequence: TGTGCCAGCAGCGAGGGGACAGTCGAAGAGACCCAGTACTTC.

This chain links TRBV29-1 with TRBJ2-3; TRBD2 matches at 10 bases. The CDR3 has 14 residues. Germline loops: CDR1 SQVTM, CDR2 ANQGSEA. V dropped 6 bases and J dropped 2; count of bases not matched to a gene: 5. In DNA, the CDR3 is TGCAGCGTGAGGACTAGCGGTTTCACAGATACGCAGTATTTT. Amino acids: CSVRTSGFTDTQYF.

The chain is built from TRBV19 and TRBJ1-4, with 10 nucleotides matching TRBD1. Germline CDR1 LNHDA, CDR2 SQIVND (reference sequence). CDR3 length: 17 amino acids. V dropped 6 bases and J dropped 0; count of bases not matched to a gene: 7. The CDR3 sequence: CASRIRDRGSTNEKLFF. The CDR3 DNA follows: TGTGCCAGTAGGATCCGGGACAGGGGATCAACTAATGAAAAACTGTTTTTT. Drawing the rest from reference TRBV19 and TRBJ1-4, the complete variable domain is DGGITQSPKYLFRKEGQNVTLSCEQNLNHDAMYWYRQDPGQGLRLIYYSQIVNDFQKGDIAEGYSVSREKKESFPLTVTSAQKNPTAFYLCASRIRDRGSTNEKLFFGSGTQLSVL.

This clone was seen only a few times. The V and J genes are TRBV2 and TRBJ2-1; TRBD2 aligns across 10 bases. Germline V gene data show CDR1 as SNHLY and CDR2 as FYNNEI. After removal of 4 bases from V and 0 bases from J, the junction contained 6 bases not matched to a gene. This CDR3 has 17 residues. CDR3 nucleotide sequence: TGTGCCAGCAGTGTACAACCTAGCGGGAGCTCCTACAATGAGCAGTTCTTC. Translated: CASSVQPSGSSYNEQFF.

The chain recombines TRBV5-1 with TRBJ2-7; 14 nucleotides line up with TRBD2. The CDR3 extends over 16 amino acids. Germline CDR1 SGHRS, CDR2 YFSETQ. Trimming removed 2 bases from V and 0 bases from J; junction bases left unmatched: 1. CDR3 region: CASSFGTSGSSYEQYF. In nucleotides, the CDR3 is TGCGCCAGCAGCTTTGGGACTAGCGGGAGCTCCTACGAGCAGTACTTC.

The chain employs TRBV18 and TRBJ2-5; the match to TRBD2 covers 7 bases. CDR1 is KGHSH and CDR2 is LQKENI in the germline V gene. With V trimmed by 11 bases and J by 2 bases, 8 bases remained unmatched. This CDR3 region has 13 residues. DNA for the CDR3: TGTGCCGGAGGGGAGGGCCGACAAGAGACCCAGTACTTC. Protein product: CAGGEGRQETQYF.

V usage is TRBV7-6 and J usage is TRBJ2-1; TRBD1 aligns across 8 bases. Germline-derived CDR1 and CDR2 are SGHVS and FNYEAQ. The CDR3 runs to 15 residues. V lost 2 bases to trimming and J lost 7 bases; unmatched junction nucleotides: 7. The CDR3 nucleotides read TGTGCCAGCAGCTTATCAGCAGGGGGCAGGAATGAGCAGTTCTTC. It yields the protein CASSLSAGGRNEQFF.

This clone was detected only a few times. The rearrangement joins TRBV4-1 to TRBJ2-7; a weak D match, TRBD2 (7 bases). Trimming took off 5 bases at V and 0 bases at J, with 14 bases between the two ends. The V gene's germline CDR1 is MGHRA and CDR2 YSYEKL. The CDR3 spans 15 residues. This CDR3 reads CASSYEGGGSYEQYF. In DNA form, the CDR3 reads TGCGCCAGCAGCTACGAGGGGGGGGGCTCCTACGAGCAGTACTTC.

The rearrangement links TRBV3-1 (or the pseudogene TRBV3-2) to TRBJ2-1; 7 bases map to TRBD1. Germline trimming cut 3 bases from V and 4 bases from J; bases unmatched to any gene: 9. The germline V gene has CDR1 LGHDT and CDR2 YNNKEL (reference sequence). This CDR3 is built from 16 residues. The CDR3 protein is CASSHRTGPGYNEQFF. DNA of the CDR3: TGTGCCAGCAGCCATAGGACAGGTCCTGGGTACAATGAGCAGTTCTTC.

The gene calls are TRBV10-3 and TRBJ2-1; D remains ambiguous. Trimming took off 4 bases at V and 7 bases at J, with 8 bases between the two ends. The CDR3 is made up of 12 amino acids. Germline-derived CDR1 and CDR2 are ENHRY and SYGVKD. CDR3 nucleotides: TGTGCCATCAGTGGGCCATTGAATGAGCAGTTCTTC. It is translated as CAISGPLNEQFF.

The rearrangement uses TRBV2 and TRBJ1-5; 7 bases match TRBD1. V shed 5 bases and J 4 bases; nucleotides not matched to a gene: 8. Germline V gene lookup returns CDR1 SNHLY and CDR2 FYNNEI. This CDR3 contains 15 residues. The CDR3 bases are TGTGCCAGCAGTCCCACAGGGGTTGAGAATCAGCCCCAGCATTTT. Amino acids: CASSPTGVENQPQHF. The full variable domain, in which reference TRBV2 and TRBJ1-5 provide the parts outside the CDR3, is EPEVTQTPSHQVTQMGQEVILRCVPISNHLYFYWYRQILGQKVEFLVSFYNNEISEKSEIFDDQFSVERPDGSNFTLKIRSTKLEDSAMYFCASSPTGVENQPQHFGDGTRLSIL.

The rearrangement joins TRBV6-5 to TRBJ1-1, with D unclear. Trimming removed 0 bases at V and 5 bases at J, with 13 bases between. The CDR3 spans 15 residues. Germline values: CDR1 MNHEY, CDR2 SVGAGI. The DNA of the CDR3 is TGTGCCAGCAGTTACTCAGGACGGAGAGGGACTGAAGCTTTCTTT. It encodes CASSYSGRRGTEAFF.

The chain combines TRBV19 with TRBJ1-4; weak D call: TRBD1 (5 bases). V lost 3 bases to trimming and J lost 7 bases, with 15 bases between them. CDR1 and CDR2 (germline): LNHDA, SQIVND (reference sequence). The CDR3 has 15 residues. CDR3: CASSMGQGASEKLFF. CDR3 nucleotide sequence: TGTGCCAGTAGTATGGGGCAGGGTGCAAGTGAAAAACTGTTTTTT.

The chain has TRBV10-3 and TRBJ2-2; 7 bases fit TRBD2. Germline values: CDR1 ENHRY, CDR2 SYGVKD. The CDR3 runs to 18 residues. Unmatched junction bases numbered 22, after V lost 10 bases and J lost 5 bases. In DNA, the CDR3 is TGTGCCACCAAGGGGTGGGCGGGAGTATCCGGAGTAACCGGGGAGCTGTTTTTT. As protein: CATKGWAGVSGVTGELFF.

V is TRBV5-6 and J is TRBJ1-2; the match to TRBD1 covers 7 bases. The germline V gene has CDR1 SGHDT and CDR2 YYEEEE. This CDR3 has 14 residues. Germline trimming cut 0 bases from V and 8 bases from J; bases unmatched to any gene: 7. The CDR3 nucleotides read TGTGCCAGCAGCTTGGCTGGAACAGGGGAAGGCTACACCTTC. It encodes CASSLAGTGEGYTF.

The gene calls are TRBV6-5 and TRBJ1-2, with D maybe TRBD1 (6 bases). V shed 2 bases and J shed 8 bases, with 21 bases lying between them. The CDR3 consists of 16 residues. Germline CDR1 reads MNHEY; CDR2 reads SVGAGI. The CDR3 reads CASSYRHSGRGKGYTF. The CDR3 DNA is TGTGCCAGCAGTTACCGCCATAGTGGCAGGGGCAAAGGCTACACCTTC.

The gene calls are TRBV18 and TRBJ2-1; D might be TRBD1 (6 bases). CDR1 and CDR2 (germline): KGHSH, LQKENI. The CDR3 is 14 residues long. V shed 4 bases and J shed 4 bases, with 11 bases lying between them. For the CDR3, the DNA is TGTGCCAGCTCACAGGGACAACCATACAATGAGCAGTTCTTC. Its translation is CASSQGQPYNEQFF.

This chain joins TRBV2 and TRBJ1-2; D is ambiguous. Germline V gene sequence: CDR1 SNHLY, CDR2 FYNNEI. The CDR3 length is 12 residues. Trimming pared 6 bases from V and 4 bases from J, leaving 9 bases between. CDR3 sequence: CASRKEGYGYTF. The CDR3 bases are TGTGCCAGCAGGAAGGAGGGCTATGGCTACACCTTC.

The chain has TRBV7-2 and TRBJ1-5; 7 nucleotides align to TRBD1. V dropped 4 bases and J dropped 0; count of bases not matched to a gene: 6. CDR3 length equals 16 residues. Per germline, CDR1 SGHTA and CDR2 FQGNSA. This chain's CDR3 is CASSSTTGNSNQPQHF. CDR3 sequence (DNA): TGTGCCAGCAGCTCGACGACAGGGAATAGCAATCAGCCCCAGCATTTT. The full variable domain, its missing parts supplied by reference TRBV7-2 and TRBJ1-5, is GAGVSQSPSNKVTEKGKDVELRCDPISGHTALYWYRQSLGQGLEFLIYFQGNSAPDKSGLPSDRFSAERTGGSVSTLTIQRTQQEDSAVYLCASSSTTGNSNQPQHFGDGTRLSIL.

The gene calls are TRBV7-6 and TRBJ2-2; D perhaps matches TRBD2 (6 bases). In germline, CDR1 is SGHVS, CDR2 FNYEAQ. Trimming took off 2 bases at V and 5 bases at J, with 12 bases between the two ends. The CDR3 sequence is 15 residues long. The CDR3, as DNA: TGTGCCAGCAGCTTAACCGGGGCGGGGACCGGGGAGCTGTTTTTT. Translation gives CASSLTGAGTGELFF.

The chain uses TRBV6-5 and TRBJ2-7, with TRBD2 identical over 8 bases. The V gene end was trimmed by 4 bases and the J gene end by 2 bases; junction bases not matched to a gene: 7. This CDR3 is 15 amino acids long. Germline loops: CDR1 MNHEY, CDR2 SVGAGI. Here the CDR3 DNA reads TGTGCCAGCAGTTCACAGACTAGCGCACCCTACGAGCAGTACTTC. It specifies CASSSQTSAPYEQYF.

The chain links TRBV6-6 to TRBJ1-6; D uncertain. Looked up from germline, CDR1 is MNHNY and CDR2 is SVGAGI (reference sequence). This CDR3 has 14 amino acids. Trimming left V 0 bases short and J 7 bases short, with 7 bases between. The CDR3 loop is CASSYSARNSPLHF. As DNA, the CDR3 is TGTGCCAGCAGTTACTCAGCGAGAAATTCACCCCTCCACTTT.